This is a list of T cell receptor beta chains from one sample in a study of blood T cell repertoires in COVID-19. This table comes from immunoSEQ multiplex PCR, and its TCRdb copy is limited to in-frame clones, with some not included. This table holds around 200,000 clones, 65% to 85% found once. Material: PBMCs or T cells enriched from blood (not recorded which). These receptor sequences come from a woman in her twenties or thirties who had recovered from COVID-19. CDR3s include the opening cysteine and the closing phenylalanine or tryptophan. The order of the fields is V gene, clone size, J gene, D gene, CDR3 protein, CDR3 DNA. The D gene is left open where the match is weak. The listing skips clone size in some rows; elsewhere it reads once, few, many or a size class.

>TRBV7-2|NA|TRBJ1-2|NA
CASSLGATGGYTF
TGTGCCAGCAGCTTGGGGGCGACAGGTGGCTACACCTTC
>TRBV6-5|NA|TRBJ1-4|NA
CASSLVGGSEKLFF
TGTGCCAGCAGTTTGGTGGGGGGGAGTGAAAAACTGTTTTTT
>TRBV2|NA|TRBJ1-2|TRBD1
CASSERRGHGYTF
TGTGCCAGCAGTGAGCGCAGGGGGCATGGCTACACCTTC
>TRBV19|NA|TRBJ1-2|NA
CARPGHKLSTF
TGTGCCAGACCGGGACATAAACTATCGACCTTC
>TRBV19|NA|TRBJ1-2|NA
CASSISGGVYGYTF
TGTGCCAGTAGTATAAGCGGGGGAGTCTATGGCTACACCTTC
>TRBV4-1|NA|TRBJ2-3|NA
CASSQAGSTDTQYF
TGCGCCAGCAGCCAAGCGGGGAGCACAGATACGCAGTATTTT
>TRBV27|NA|TRBJ2-5|TRBD2
CASSPGLAGWETQYF
TGTGCCAGCAGTCCGGGACTAGCGGGATGGGAGACCCAGTACTTC
>TRBV7-3|once|TRBJ2-1|TRBD2
CASSLPGTSGRAGNEQFF
TGTGCCAGCAGCCTACCCGGGACTAGCGGGAGGGCCGGGAATGAGCAGTTCTTC
>TRBV5-1|few|TRBJ1-1|TRBD1
CASRQTGGTEAFF
TGCGCCAGCAGGCAGACAGGGGGCACTGAAGCTTTCTTT
>TRBV7-8|NA|TRBJ1-5|TRBD1
CASSEEQGALSNQPQHF
TGTGCCAGCAGCGAGGAACAGGGGGCCCTTAGCAATCAGCCCCAGCATTTT
>TRBV2|NA|TRBJ2-7|TRBD1
CAGRQGVGYEQYF
TGTGCCGGAAGACAGGGGGTAGGATACGAGCAGTACTTC
>TRBV6-5|NA|TRBJ2-7|TRBD1
CASSYSPGGIPYEQYF
TGTGCCAGCAGTTACTCCCCAGGGGGCATCCCCTACGAGCAGTACTTC
>TRBV29-1|NA|TRBJ2-7|TRBD1
CSGGFKTGSSYEQYF
TGCAGCGGCGGATTTAAGACAGGGAGCTCCTACGAGCAGTACTTC
>TRBV27|NA|TRBJ2-2|TRBD2
CANTKAGGPAGELFF
TGTGCCAACACAAAAGCGGGAGGGCCGGCCGGGGAGCTGTTTTTT
>TRBV29-1|NA|TRBJ2-1|TRBD1
CSVLGTVSYNEQFF
TGCAGCGTTCTTGGGACAGTCTCCTACAATGAGCAGTTCTTC
>TRBV2|NA|TRBJ1-6|NA
CASSGAPDSPLHF
TGTGCCAGCAGCGGAGCACCCGATTCACCCCTCCACTTT
>TRBV5-4|NA|TRBJ2-7|NA
CASSLDRLGEQYF
TGTGCCAGCAGCTTGGACAGACTAGGCGAGCAGTACTTC
>TRBV5-8|NA|TRBJ2-4|NA
CASSPGVDLAKNIQYF
TGTGCCAGCAGCCCGGGGGTAGACTTAGCCAAAAACATTCAGTACTTC
>TRBV7-2|NA|TRBJ1-1|NA
CASSLALTANTEAFF
TGTGCCAGCAGCTTGGCCCTGACAGCGAACACTGAAGCTTTCTTT
>TRBV7-8|few|TRBJ1-2|TRBD1
CASSTGTGLGYTF
TGTGCCAGCAGCACCGGGACAGGGTTGGGCTACACCTTC
>TRBV19|NA|TRBJ1-2|NA
CASSIGPGNYGYTF
TGTGCCAGTAGTATAGGTCCAGGCAACTATGGCTACACCTTC
>TRBV28|NA|TRBJ2-5|TRBD1
CASSKQGNQETQYF
TGTGCCAGCAGTAAACAGGGGAACCAAGAGACCCAGTACTTC
>TRBV9|once|TRBJ1-2|NA
CASSPMSQSTYGYTF
TGTGCCAGCAGCCCCATGTCTCAGTCAACCTATGGCTACACCTTC
>TRBV6-5|NA|TRBJ2-7|NA
CASRIGLADSYEQYF
TGTGCCAGCAGGATCGGACTGGCCGATTCCTACGAGCAGTACTTC
>TRBV19|NA|TRBJ2-3|TRBD1
CASADRGISDTQYF
TGTGCCAGTGCGGACAGGGGGATATCAGATACGCAGTATTTT
>TRBV7-7|NA|TRBJ2-5|NA
CASSLATGEQETQYF
TGTGCTAGCAGCTTAGCGACGGGGGAACAAGAGACCCAGTACTTC
>TRBV5-1|NA|TRBJ1-5|NA
CASSLDSPNQPQHF
TGCGCCAGCAGCTTGGACAGCCCCAATCAGCCCCAGCATTTT
>TRBV28|NA|TRBJ2-1|TRBD1
CASSSVRTGPYNEQFF
TGTGCCAGCAGTTCGGTAAGGACAGGGCCCTACAATGAGCAGTTCTTC
>TRBV28|NA|TRBJ2-3|TRBD2
CASSSLTSGTSTDTQYF
TGTGCCAGCAGTTCCCTCACTAGCGGCACTAGCACAGATACGCAGTATTTT
>TRBV28|NA|TRBJ2-2|NA
CASSFGAGELFF
NA
>TRBV28|few|TRBJ1-1|TRBD1
CASSPTQGEAEAFF
TGTGCCAGCAGTCCTACACAGGGGGAGGCTGAAGCTTTCTTT
>TRBV5-1|NA|TRBJ2-3|NA
CASSPLSTDTQYF
TGCGCCAGCAGCCCTCTTAGCACAGATACGCAGTATTTT
>TRBV28|NA|TRBJ2-7|TRBD2
CASSEPPGRLSYEQYF
TGTGCCAGCAGCGAGCCCCCCGGGAGGCTCTCCTACGAGCAGTACTTC
>TRBV5-1|NA|TRBJ2-3|NA
CASSLGGGALTDTQYF
TGCGCCAGCAGCTTGGGAGGGGGGGCCCTTACAGATACGCAGTATTTT
>TRBV11-2|NA|TRBJ2-2|TRBD2
CASSSPGLAGAGGELFF
TGTGCCAGCAGCTCTCCAGGACTAGCGGGAGCGGGGGGGGAGCTGTTTTTT
>TRBV10-3|NA|TRBJ2-2|TRBD2
CAIKRAGGKGRSNTGELFF
TGTGCCATCAAAAGGGCGGGGGGAAAAGGACGGTCGAATACCGGGGAGCTGTTTTTT
>TRBV28|NA|TRBJ2-3|TRBD1
CAGSTQAGPQGADTQYF
TGTGCCGGCAGTACCCAAGCCGGGCCCCAGGGGGCAGATACGCAGTATTTT
>TRBV5-6|NA|TRBJ2-1|TRBD2
CASSSVLAGGGSEQFF
TGTGCCAGCAGCTCCGTCTTAGCGGGAGGGGGTAGTGAGCAGTTCTTC
>TRBV7-2|NA|TRBJ1-1|NA
CASNSFSGTEAFF
TGTGCCAGCAACTCATTCTCAGGGACTGAAGCTTTCTTT
>TRBV28|NA|TRBJ1-1|NA
CASHRAGAEAFF
TGTGCCAGCCACAGGGCTGGGGCTGAAGCTTTCTTT
>TRBV6-5|once|TRBJ1-6|NA
CASTKGTLWGSPLHF
TGTGCCAGCACTAAGGGGACACTATGGGGTTCACCCCTCCACTTT
>TRBV7-9|NA|TRBJ2-3|TRBD1
CASSEPGGRSTDTQYF
TGTGCCAGCAGCGAGCCAGGGGGCAGGAGCACAGATACGCAGTATTTT
>TRBV5-1|once|TRBJ1-3|NA
CASSVQGSSGNTIYF
TGCGCCAGCAGCGTTCAGGGCAGCTCTGGAAACACCATATATTTT
>TRBV4-2|NA|TRBJ2-7|NA
CASSQDRQGLTYEQYF
TGTGCCAGCAGCCAAGATAGGCAGGGCCTTACCTACGAGCAGTACTTC
>TRBV5-8|NA|TRBJ1-2|NA
CASSPDRIYGYTF
TGTGCCAGCAGCCCCGACAGGATTTATGGCTACACCTTC
>TRBV15|NA|TRBJ2-2|TRBD2
CATSRRSGSRDGELFF
TGTGCCACCAGCAGACGTAGCGGGAGCCGGGACGGGGAGCTGTTTTTT
>TRBV7-9|NA|TRBJ2-5|TRBD2
CASSYGLAGVWQETQYF
TGTGCCAGCAGCTATGGACTAGCGGGAGTGTGGCAAGAGACCCAGTACTTC
>TRBV7-9|NA|TRBJ1-2|TRBD1
CASSPQRQGLTNYGYTF
TGTGCCAGCAGCCCGCAACGACAGGGCTTGACTAACTATGGCTACACCTTC
>TRBV28|once|TRBJ2-7|TRBD2
CASSARFLRREGGYEQYF
TGTGCCAGCAGTGCCCGTTTTCTGCGGCGGGAGGGGGGCTACGAGCAGTACTTC
>TRBV5-8|NA|TRBJ2-1|NA
CASSLAGSNEQFF
TGTGCCAGCAGCTTGGCCGGGTCCAATGAGCAGTTCTTC
>TRBV6-5|NA|TRBJ1-5|NA
CASSYSRWGGQPQHF
TGTGCCAGCAGTTACTCAAGGTGGGGAGGTCAGCCCCAGCATTTT
>TRBV27|once|TRBJ1-2|NA
CASSLEFSNYGYTF
TGTGCCAGCAGTTTAGAGTTCTCTAACTATGGCTACACCTTC
>TRBV5-8|NA|TRBJ1-5|NA
CASSLAMGANQPQHF
TGTGCCAGCAGCTTGGCTATGGGAGCCAATCAGCCCCAGCATTTT
>TRBV9|NA|TRBJ1-4|NA
CASSRWLSTNEKLFF
TGTGCCAGCAGCCGCTGGCTGTCAACTAATGAAAAACTGTTTTTT
>TRBV28|NA|TRBJ2-2|TRBD1
CASSPGQGLNTGELFF
TGTGCCAGCAGTCCGGGACAGGGACTGAACACCGGGGAGCTGTTTTTT
>TRBV5-1|NA|TRBJ1-1|NA
CASSLEQGLGTEAFF
TGCGCCAGCAGCTTGGAACAGGGATTAGGCACTGAAGCTTTCTTT
>TRBV28|NA|TRBJ2-7|TRBD2
CASRGGGVYEQYF
TGTGCCAGCAGGGGGGGAGGGGTCTACGAGCAGTACTTC